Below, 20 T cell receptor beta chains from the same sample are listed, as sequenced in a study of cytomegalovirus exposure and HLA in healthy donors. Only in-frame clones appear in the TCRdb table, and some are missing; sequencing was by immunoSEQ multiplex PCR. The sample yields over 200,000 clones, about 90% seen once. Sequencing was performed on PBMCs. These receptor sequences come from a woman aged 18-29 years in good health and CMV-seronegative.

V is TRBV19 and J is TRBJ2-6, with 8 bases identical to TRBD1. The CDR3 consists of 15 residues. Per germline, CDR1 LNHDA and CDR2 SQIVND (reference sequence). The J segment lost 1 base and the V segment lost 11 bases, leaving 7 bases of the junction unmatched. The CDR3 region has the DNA TGTGCCTGTGGACAGGGTATATCTGGGGCCAACGTCCTGACTTTC. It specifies CACGQGISGANVLTF.

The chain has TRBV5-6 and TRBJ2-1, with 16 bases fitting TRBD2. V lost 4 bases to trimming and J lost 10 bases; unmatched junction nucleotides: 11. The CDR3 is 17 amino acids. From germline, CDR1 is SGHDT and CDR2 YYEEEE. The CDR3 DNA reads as TGTGCCAGCAGCAAGGGACTAGCGGGAGGGCCGGGGATCGAGCAGTTCTTC. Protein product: CASSKGLAGGPGIEQFF.

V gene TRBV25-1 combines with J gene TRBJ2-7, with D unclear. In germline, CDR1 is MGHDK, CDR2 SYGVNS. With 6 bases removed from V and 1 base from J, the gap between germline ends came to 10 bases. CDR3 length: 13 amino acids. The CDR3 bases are TGTGCCAGCAGAAGCACAGCTTCCTACGAGCAGTACTTC. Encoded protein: CASRSTASYEQYF.

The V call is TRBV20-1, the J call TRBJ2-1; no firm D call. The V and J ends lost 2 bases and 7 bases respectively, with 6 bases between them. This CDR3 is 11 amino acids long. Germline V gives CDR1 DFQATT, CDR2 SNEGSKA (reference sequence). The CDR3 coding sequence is TGCAGTGCTAGAAGTAGTAATGAGCAGTTCTTC. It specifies CSARSSNEQFF.

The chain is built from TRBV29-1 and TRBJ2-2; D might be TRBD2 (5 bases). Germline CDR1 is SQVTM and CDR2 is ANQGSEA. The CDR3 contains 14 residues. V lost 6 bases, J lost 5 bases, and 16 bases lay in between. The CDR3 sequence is CSVRTSSGTGELFF. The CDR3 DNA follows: TGCAGCGTCAGAACCTCGAGCGGAACCGGGGAGCTGTTTTTT.

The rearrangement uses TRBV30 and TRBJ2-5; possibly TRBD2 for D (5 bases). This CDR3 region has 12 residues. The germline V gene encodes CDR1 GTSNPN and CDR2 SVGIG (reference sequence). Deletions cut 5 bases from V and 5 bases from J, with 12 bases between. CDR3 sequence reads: CAWGRGSETQYF. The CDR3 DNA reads TGTGCCTGGGGGAGAGGCTCGGAGACCCAGTACTTC.

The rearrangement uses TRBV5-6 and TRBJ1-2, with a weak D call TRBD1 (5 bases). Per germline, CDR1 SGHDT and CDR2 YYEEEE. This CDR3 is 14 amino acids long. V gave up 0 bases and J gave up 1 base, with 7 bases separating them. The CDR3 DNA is TGTGCCAGCAGCTTGGGACAGCGTAACTATGGCTACACCTTC. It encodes CASSLGQRNYGYTF.

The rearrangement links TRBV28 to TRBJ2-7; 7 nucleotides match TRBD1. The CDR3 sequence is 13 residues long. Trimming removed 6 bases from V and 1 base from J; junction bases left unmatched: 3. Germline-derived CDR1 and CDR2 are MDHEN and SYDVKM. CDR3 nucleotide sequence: TGTGCCAGCAGGGAGACAGGGTCCTACGAGCAGTACTTC. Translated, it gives CASRETGSYEQYF.

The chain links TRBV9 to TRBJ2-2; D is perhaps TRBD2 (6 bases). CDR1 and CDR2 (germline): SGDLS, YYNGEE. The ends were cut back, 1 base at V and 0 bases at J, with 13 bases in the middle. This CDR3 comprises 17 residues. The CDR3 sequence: CASSVTTGTPNTGELFF. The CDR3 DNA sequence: TGTGCCAGCAGCGTAACCACCGGGACTCCGAACACCGGGGAGCTGTTTTTT.

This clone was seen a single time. The CDR3 nucleotides are TGTGCCAGCAGCAATCAAATCTACGAGCAGTACTTC. It encodes CASSNQIYEQYF. The chain recombines TRBV5-6 with TRBJ2-7; D uncertain. Looked up from germline, CDR1 is SGHDT and CDR2 is YYEEEE. This CDR3 spans 12 amino acids. Trimming pared 4 bases from V and 3 bases from J, leaving 8 bases between.

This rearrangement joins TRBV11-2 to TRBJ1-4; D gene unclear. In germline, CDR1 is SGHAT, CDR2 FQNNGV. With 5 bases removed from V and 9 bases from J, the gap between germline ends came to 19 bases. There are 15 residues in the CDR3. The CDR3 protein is CASSPDLEGYQKLFF. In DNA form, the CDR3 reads TGTGCCAGCAGCCCAGACTTGGAGGGTTATCAAAAACTGTTTTTT.

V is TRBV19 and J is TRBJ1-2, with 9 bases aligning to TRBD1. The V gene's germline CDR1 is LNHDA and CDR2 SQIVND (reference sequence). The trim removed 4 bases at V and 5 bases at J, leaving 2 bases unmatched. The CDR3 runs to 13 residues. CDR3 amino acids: CASSRGTGYGYTF. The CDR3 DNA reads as TGTGCCAGTAGTAGGGGGACAGGGTATGGCTACACCTTC.

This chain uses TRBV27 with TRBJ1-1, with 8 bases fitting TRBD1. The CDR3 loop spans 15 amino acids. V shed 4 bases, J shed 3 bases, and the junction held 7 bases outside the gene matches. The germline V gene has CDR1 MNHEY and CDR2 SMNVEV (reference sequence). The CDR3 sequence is CASSYKTGDYTEAFF. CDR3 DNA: TGTGCCAGCAGTTACAAGACAGGGGACTACACTGAAGCTTTCTTT.

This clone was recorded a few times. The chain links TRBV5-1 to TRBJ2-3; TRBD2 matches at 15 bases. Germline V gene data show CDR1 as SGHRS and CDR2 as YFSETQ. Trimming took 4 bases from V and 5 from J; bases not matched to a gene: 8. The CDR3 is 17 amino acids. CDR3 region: CASSIGLAGGPQDTQYF. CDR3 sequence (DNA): TGCGCCAGCAGCATTGGACTAGCGGGGGGGCCCCAAGATACGCAGTATTTT.

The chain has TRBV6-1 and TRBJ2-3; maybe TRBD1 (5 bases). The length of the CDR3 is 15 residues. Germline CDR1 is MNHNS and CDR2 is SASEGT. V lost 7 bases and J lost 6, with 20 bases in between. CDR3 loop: CASKKEEGAADTQYF. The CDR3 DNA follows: TGTGCCAGCAAAAAAGAAGAAGGGGCCGCGGATACGCAGTATTTT.

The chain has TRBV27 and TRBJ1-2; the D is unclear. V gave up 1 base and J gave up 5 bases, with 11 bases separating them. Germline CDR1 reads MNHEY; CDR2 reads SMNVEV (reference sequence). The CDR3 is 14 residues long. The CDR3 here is CASSLYTGSYGYTF. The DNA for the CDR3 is TGTGCCAGCAGTTTATATACGGGTAGTTATGGCTACACCTTC.

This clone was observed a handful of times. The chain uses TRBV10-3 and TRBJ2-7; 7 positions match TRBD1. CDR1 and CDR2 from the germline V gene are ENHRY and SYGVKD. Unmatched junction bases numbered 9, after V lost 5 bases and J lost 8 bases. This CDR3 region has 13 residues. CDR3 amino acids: CAISYDREGKQYF. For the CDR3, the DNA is TGTGCCATCAGTTACGACAGGGAAGGGAAGCAGTACTTC.

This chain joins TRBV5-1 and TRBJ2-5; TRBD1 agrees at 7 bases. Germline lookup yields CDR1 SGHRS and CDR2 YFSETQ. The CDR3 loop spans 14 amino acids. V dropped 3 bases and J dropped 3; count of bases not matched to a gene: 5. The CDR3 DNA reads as TGCGCCAGCAGCTCGGGACAGTTGAAAGAGACCCAGTACTTC. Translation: CASSSGQLKETQYF. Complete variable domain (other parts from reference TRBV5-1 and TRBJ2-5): KAGVTQTPRYLIKTRGQQVTLSCSPISGHRSVSWYQQTPGQGLQFLFEYFSETQRNKGNFPGRFSGRQFSNSRSEMNVSTLELGDSALYLCASSSGQLKETQYFGPGTRLLVL.

CDR3 coding DNA: TGTGCCTGGAGTGCAGGGGGCCCCTACAATGAGCAGTTCTTC. Protein: CAWSAGGPYNEQFF. The chain carries TRBV30 and TRBJ2-1, with 8 bases identical to TRBD1. V was clipped by 1 base and J by 2 bases; unmatched bases: 1. This CDR3 contains 14 residues. The germline V gene has CDR1 GTSNPN and CDR2 SVGIG (reference sequence).

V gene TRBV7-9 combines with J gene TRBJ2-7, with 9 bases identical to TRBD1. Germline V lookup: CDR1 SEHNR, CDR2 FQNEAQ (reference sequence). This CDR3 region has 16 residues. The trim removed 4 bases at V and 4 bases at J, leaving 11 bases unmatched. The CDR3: CASSSTSGTGLYEQYF. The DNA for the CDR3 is TGTGCCAGCAGCTCGACGTCCGGGACAGGGTTGTACGAGCAGTACTTC.